The present T cell receptor beta chain was sequenced within a study of OX40 agonist ivuxolimab in advanced cancers. With respect to the entire study: The costimulatory receptor OX40 (CD134) was targeted by ivuxolimab, a fully human IgG2 agonistic monoclonal antibody. The paper reports the monotherapy dose-escalation portion (N of about 56 patients) of the phase I ivuxolimab trial. Prior anti-PD-1, anti-PD-L1 or anti-CTLA-4 therapy was permitted, and approximately 42% of dose-escalation patients had received checkpoint inhibitors. Intravenous ivuxolimab was administered to patients every 2 weeks at six dose levels: 0.01, 0.1, 0.3, 1.5, 3 and 10 mg/kg. Partial responses occurred in three dose-escalation patients: two with cutaneous melanoma and one with hepatocellular carcinoma. The dose-escalation cohort was almost 85% male with a mean age of roughly 62 years, ranging from about 20 to 80. The purpose of peripheral TCRbeta sequencing was to test whether ivuxolimab changed TCR sequence diversity and led to clonal T-cell expansion. Among the roughly 52 dose-escalation patients, some 20 had hepatocellular carcinoma, about 15 melanoma, 9 renal cell carcinoma and 9 head and neck cancer. Broad study findings and their caveats: Antigen specificity was not determined for the clonally expanded peripheral T cells. Low levels of normalized T-cell clonal expansion were also seen in some patients who did not respond. In partial responders in the 0.1-3.0 mg/kg groups, normalized peripheral clonal expansion was found to be among the lowest, especially among CD8+ T cells. Clonal expansion of both CD4+ and CD8+ blood T cells was observed from baseline to week 6 at doses 0.1 to 3.0 mg/kg. On average, CD8+ T cells showed more expanded clones than CD4+ T cells after ivuxolimab.

This clone has a handful of counts. This clone's antigen is unknown. Base-call qualities are not available, and no considerably larger clone is one nucleotide away. Sequences MGHRA (CDR1) and YSYEKL (CDR2) are obtained from the germline V gene. The germline ends are 10 bases apart after V is trimmed by 6 bases and J by 4 bases. Measured from the cysteine to the phenylalanine, the CDR3 is 13 residues long. Here the CDR3 DNA is all that survives: 39 bases in frame from base 1. Patients with autoimmune disease history or receiving systemic immunosuppression were excluded from the trial. Peripheral blood for TCR sequencing was collected from all dose cohorts at baseline, on cycle 4 day 1, and on cycle 7 day 1. The samples were taken from a phase I, first-in-human, multicenter, open-label dose-escalation trial of ivuxolimab. Adults with locally advanced or metastatic head and neck squamous cell, hepatocellular, melanoma or renal cell carcinoma were enrolled in the trial. CD4+ and CD8+ T cells were sorted separately from peripheral blood before TCR sequencing.

Genomic DNA was isolated from the sorted cells so that the TCRbeta CDR3 region could be sequenced. The immunoSEQ Assay was used for sequencing of TCRbeta CDR3 regions. TCRdb stores this immuneACCESS table with in-frame sequences only. Part of the clones is absent; in the studies checked, under half of the shortfall reflects unresolved V genes, and no reason is known for the rest. In this sample the table shows about 80,000 clones, about 86% of which occur a single time. The ten top clones hold 6.5% to 8% of the sample. The sequence derives from an adult with an advanced solid tumor such as melanoma, head and neck, liver or kidney cancer. The rearrangement joined TRBV4-1 to TRBJ1-3; there is no confident call for the D gene. Sequences were derived from CD4+ or CD8+ T cells sorted from blood, sampled in a trial of the OX40 agonist ivuxolimab. The sequenced DNA: TGCGCCAGCAGTTTCAACGAGGGAAACACCATATATTTT. Its protein reads: CASSFNEGNTIYF.